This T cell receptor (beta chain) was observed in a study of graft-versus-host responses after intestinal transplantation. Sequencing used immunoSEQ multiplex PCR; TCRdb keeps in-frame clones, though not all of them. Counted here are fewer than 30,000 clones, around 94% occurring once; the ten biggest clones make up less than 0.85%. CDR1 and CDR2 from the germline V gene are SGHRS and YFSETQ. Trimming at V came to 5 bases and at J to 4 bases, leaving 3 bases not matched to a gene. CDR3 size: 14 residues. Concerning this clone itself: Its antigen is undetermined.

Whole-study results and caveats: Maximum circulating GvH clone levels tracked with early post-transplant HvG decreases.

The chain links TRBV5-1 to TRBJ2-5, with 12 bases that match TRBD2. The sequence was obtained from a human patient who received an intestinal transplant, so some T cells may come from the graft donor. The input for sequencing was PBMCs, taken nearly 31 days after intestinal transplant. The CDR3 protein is CASRTSGRGETQYF. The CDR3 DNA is TGCGCCAGCAGGACTAGCGGGAGAGGAGAGACCCAGTACTTC.